The 27 T cell receptor beta chains below all came from one sample that was sequenced in a study of blood T cell repertoires in COVID-19. Some clones are missing from TCRdb's copy, which holds only in-frame ones; the method was immunoSEQ multiplex PCR. The table has about 360,000 clones, 86% seen once; the top ten hold under 8.5%. Sequencing was carried out using peripheral blood. These receptors all come from a woman aged 60-70 years with COVID-19, enrolled during active disease.

This chain joins TRBV6-6 and TRBJ2-3; 9 nucleotides align to TRBD2. V lost 5 bases to trimming and J lost 0 bases; unmatched junction nucleotides: 12. The CDR3 has 18 amino acids. Germline CDR1 is MNHNY and CDR2 is SVGAGI (reference sequence). The CDR3 coding sequence is TGTGCCAGCAGTCCCCGGGGTTATGCGGGGGGGAGCACAGATACGCAGTATTTT. Translation: CASSPRGYAGGSTDTQYF.

This chain joins TRBV11-1 and TRBJ2-2, with 7 bases aligning to TRBD1. The CDR3 contains 15 residues. The germline CDR1 and CDR2 sequences are SGHAT and FQDESV (reference sequence). V trimming: 5 bases; J trimming: 3 bases; junction bases outside the gene matches: 6. CDR3 in amino acids: CASSHTGAYTGELFF. In DNA form, the CDR3 reads TGTGCCAGCAGCCACACAGGGGCCTACACCGGGGAGCTGTTTTTT.

J is TRBJ2-7 and V is TRBV13; a possible D gene is TRBD1 (6 bases). CDR1 PRHDT and CDR2 FYEKMQ come from the germline V gene (reference sequence). This CDR3 is built from 16 residues. Trimming shortened V by 2 bases and J by 3 bases, and 17 bases separated the two germline ends. The CDR3: CASSLHRDTVLYEQYF. As DNA, the CDR3 is TGTGCCAGCAGCTTACACCGGGACACCGTACTCTACGAGCAGTACTTC.

There are many counts of this clone. This rearrangement joins TRBV7-2 to TRBJ1-2; 9 positions agree with TRBD1. Germline V lookup: CDR1 SGHTA, CDR2 FQGNSA. V was clipped by 3 bases and J by 4 bases; unmatched bases: 6. The CDR3 runs 15 residues. This CDR3 reads CASSLTGQGSYGYTF. DNA for the CDR3: TGTGCCAGCAGCTTGACTGGACAGGGGAGCTATGGCTACACCTTC.

The chain uses TRBV15 and TRBJ2-5; D possibly corresponds to TRBD2 (5 bases). The V and J ends lost 3 bases and 3 bases respectively, with 14 bases between them. In germline, CDR1 is LNHNV, CDR2 YYDKDF (reference sequence). The CDR3 is 15 residues long. In DNA, the CDR3 is TGTGCCACCAGCAGGGCCCGGACTTCTGAAGAGACCCAGTACTTC. Translation gives CATSRARTSEETQYF.

V is TRBV2 and J is TRBJ2-1; 13 positions match TRBD2. CDR1 SNHLY and CDR2 FYNNEI come from the germline V gene. CDR3 length: 18 residues. Trimming removed 6 bases from V and 2 bases from J; junction bases left unmatched: 10. DNA for the CDR3: TGTGCCAGCAGCCCCGGGACTAGCGGGACTCGAGCCTACAATGAGCAGTTCTTC. Translating gives CASSPGTSGTRAYNEQFF. Combining the CDR3 with reference TRBV2 and TRBJ2-1 gives the whole variable domain EPEVTQTPSHQVTQMGQEVILRCVPISNHLYFYWYRQILGQKVEFLVSFYNNEISEKSEIFDDQFSVERPDGSNFTLKIRSTKLEDSAMYFCASSPGTSGTRAYNEQFFGPGTRLTVL.

The V call is TRBV28, the J call TRBJ2-7, with 7 positions matching TRBD1. Germline V gene data show CDR1 as MDHEN and CDR2 as SYDVKM. The CDR3 loop spans 15 amino acids. Losses at the gene ends were 5 bases for V and 4 bases for J; bases not matched to a gene: 11. DNA of the CDR3: TGTGCCAGCAGTCCCGTACTTAGGGGGCGATACGAGCAGTACTTC. Translating gives CASSPVLRGRYEQYF. Together with reference TRBV28 and TRBJ2-7, the CDR3 gives the full variable domain: DVKVTQSSRYLVKRTGEKVFLECVQDMDHENMFWYRQDPGLGLRLIYFSYDVKMKEKGDIPEGYSVSREKKERFSLILESASTNQTSMYLCASSPVLRGRYEQYFGPGTRLTVT.

This chain uses TRBV6-1 with TRBJ1-2; 9 bases line up with TRBD1. After removal of 1 base from V and 7 bases from J, the junction contained 7 bases not matched to a gene. CDR1 and CDR2 (germline): MNHNS, SASEGT. CDR3 size: 15 residues. The CDR3 bases are TGTGCCAGCAGTGAAGGTTTACAGGGGGCCGGTGGCTACACCTTC. It translates to CASSEGLQGAGGYTF.

This clone has a count of ten or more. The chain links TRBV9 to TRBJ2-1; D is perhaps TRBD2 (5 bases). The germline gives CDR1 SGDLS, CDR2 YYNGEE. The CDR3 spans 12 residues. V lost 2 bases to trimming and J lost 9 bases, with 9 bases between them. CDR3 in DNA: TGTGCCAGCAGCGTTCGAAGCGGTGAGCAGTTCTTC. It specifies CASSVRSGEQFF. The full variable domain, rest sourced from reference TRBV9 and TRBJ2-1, is DSGVTQTPKHLITATGQRVTLRCSPRSGDLSVYWYQQSLDQGLQFLIQYYNGEERAKGNILERFSAQQFPDLHSELNLSSLELGDSALYFCASSVRSGEQFFGPGTRLTVL.

The chain has TRBV6-5 and TRBJ1-2; D remains unclear. This CDR3 is built from 11 residues. CDR1 and CDR2 (germline): MNHEY, SVGAGI. V was clipped by 5 bases and J by 8 bases, with 9 bases between them. The CDR3 bases are TGTGCCAGCAGTACCGACGGGGGCTACACCTTC. It is translated as CASSTDGGYTF.

The gene calls are TRBV7-9 and TRBJ2-1; 8 bases fit TRBD1. There are 15 residues in the CDR3. The junction had 4 bases not matched to a gene; V was cut back by 2 bases and J by 4 bases. The germline V gene encodes CDR1 SEHNR and CDR2 FQNEAQ (reference sequence). This chain's CDR3 is CASSLRQGSYNEQFF. DNA for the CDR3: TGTGCCAGCAGCTTACGACAGGGGTCGTACAATGAGCAGTTCTTC.

This rearrangement joins TRBV7-9 to TRBJ1-4; perhaps TRBD1 as D (5 bases). Per the germline V gene, CDR1 is SEHNR and CDR2 is FQNEAQ (reference sequence). Trimming removed 1 base from V and 3 bases from J, with 9 bases in between. The CDR3 runs to 15 residues. The CDR3, as DNA: TGTGCCAGCAGCTTAGGGGCAGGGTCTAATGAAAAACTGTTTTTT. Encoded protein: CASSLGAGSNEKLFF.

V and J are TRBV11-3 and TRBJ2-5, with 12 nucleotides matching TRBD2. Per germline, CDR1 SGHNT and CDR2 YENEEA. Trimming cost V 5 bases and J 2 bases; bases outside gene matches: 6. This CDR3 is built from 16 residues. The DNA of the CDR3 is TGTGCCAGCAGCCGCGGACTAGCGGGGCATCAAGAGACCCAGTACTTC. Encoded protein: CASSRGLAGHQETQYF.

The chain carries TRBV19 and TRBJ2-2, with D possibly TRBD2 on 6 matching bases. Between the trimmed V and J ends, which lost 7 bases and 6 bases, there was a span of 12 bases. This CDR3 has 13 amino acids. Germline CDR1 and CDR2: LNHDA and SQIVND (reference sequence). The CDR3 coding sequence is TGTGCCAGTAAGGACGGGGGTGCCGGGGAGCTGTTTTTT. Translating gives CASKDGGAGELFF.

This clone was seen just once. This chain uses TRBV30 with TRBJ1-3, with unresolved D. Germline V gives CDR1 GTSNPN, CDR2 SVGIG (reference sequence). V lost 0 bases to trimming and J lost 0 bases, with 9 bases between them. This CDR3 is built from 15 residues. CDR3 residues: CAWSVQISSGNTIYF. The CDR3 DNA reads TGTGCCTGGAGTGTTCAGATCTCCTCTGGAAACACCATATATTTT.

This sequence joins TRBV11-3 and TRBJ1-1; TRBD1 might be the D (6 bases). The CDR3 is 14 amino acids. V was cut by 3 bases and J by 0 bases, with 8 bases left in between. Germline V gene sequence: CDR1 SGHNT, CDR2 YENEEA. The CDR3 reads CASSFRTVNTEAFF. CDR3 DNA: TGTGCCAGCAGCTTCCGGACAGTGAACACTGAAGCTTTCTTT.

V gene TRBV19 combines with J gene TRBJ1-5, with 7 bases lining up with TRBD1. This CDR3 is 20 amino acids long. V shed 2 bases, J shed 0 bases, and the junction held 16 bases outside the gene matches. Germline V gene data show CDR1 as LNHDA and CDR2 as SQIVND (reference sequence). The CDR3 region has the DNA TGTGCCAGTAGTATATTCTGGGACAGCTATAAAGAAGATAGCAATCAGCCCCAGCATTTT. Amino acid sequence: CASSIFWDSYKEDSNQPQHF.

This rearrangement joins TRBV11-3 to TRBJ1-3, with D possibly being TRBD1 (5 bases). Trimming took 5 bases from V and 1 from J, leaving 18 bases between them. The germline CDR1 and CDR2 sequences are SGHNT and YENEEA. This CDR3 contains 17 residues. The CDR3, as DNA: TGTGCCAGCAGCCGAACCCACCCCAGGGTTTCTGGAAACACCATATATTTT. Its protein product is CASSRTHPRVSGNTIYF.

This chain joins TRBV29-1 and TRBJ1-1; D is possibly TRBD1 (5 bases). V gave up 4 bases and J gave up 7 bases, with 10 bases separating them. The CDR3 consists of 11 residues. The germline V gene has CDR1 SQVTM and CDR2 ANQGSEA. CDR3 coding DNA: TGCAGCGTTGGACGGCAGGGTGAAGCTTTCTTT. This encodes CSVGRQGEAFF.

The chain has TRBV18 and TRBJ1-1; 10 nucleotides line up with TRBD1. In germline, CDR1 is KGHSH, CDR2 LQKENI. The length of the CDR3 is 18 residues. Germline trimming cut 2 bases from V and 3 bases from J; bases unmatched to any gene: 12. CDR3 amino acids: CASSPTGTGVAMDTEAFF. In DNA, the CDR3 is TGTGCCAGCTCACCAACCGGGACAGGGGTAGCCATGGACACTGAAGCTTTCTTT.

This chain uses TRBV27 with TRBJ2-7; TRBD2 might be the D (6 bases). Germline CDR1 and CDR2: MNHEY and SMNVEV (reference sequence). Trimming removed 6 bases from V and 5 bases from J, with 14 bases in between. This CDR3 is 13 amino acids long. CDR3 residues: CASSPRSGDEQYF. DNA of the CDR3: TGTGCCAGCAGCCCTAGGTCGGGGGACGAGCAGTACTTC.

The chain links TRBV6-2 or TRBV6-3 to TRBJ2-5; 9 bases map to TRBD2. V gave up 6 bases and J gave up 4 bases; unmatched junction bases: 9. Germline V gene lookup returns CDR1 MNHEY and CDR2 SVGEGT. CDR3 length: 15 residues. CDR3 in amino acids: CASSPGTSFGETQYF. In DNA, the CDR3 is TGTGCCAGCAGCCCCGGGACTAGCTTTGGAGAGACCCAGTACTTC.

The chain employs TRBV6-6 and TRBJ1-6; TRBD1 agrees at 9 bases. The V gene end was trimmed by 7 bases and the J gene end by 6 bases; junction bases not matched to a gene: 7. Germline V gene lookup returns CDR1 MNHNY and CDR2 SVGAGI (reference sequence). CDR3 length: 15 residues. CDR3 loop: CASNEQGAGNSPLHF. The CDR3 bases are TGTGCCAGCAACGAACAGGGGGCAGGTAATTCACCCCTCCACTTT.

The chain couples TRBV11-1 to TRBJ2-1; D uncertain. The CDR3 sequence is 13 residues long. V lost 4 bases and J 3 bases, leaving 7 bases between the germline ends. Germline V gene sequence: CDR1 SGHAT, CDR2 FQDESV (reference sequence). CDR3 DNA sequence: TGTGCCAGCAGCTCGAGTAGCTACAATGAGCAGTTCTTC. This encodes CASSSSSYNEQFF.

The chain recombines TRBV5-1 with TRBJ1-1, with 7 bases identical to TRBD1. CDR1 is SGHRS, CDR2 YFSETQ, per germline. The CDR3 is 13 residues long. The CDR3 protein is CATGAGRNTEAFF. The CDR3 DNA reads TGCGCTACAGGGGCAGGGCGGAACACTGAAGCTTTCTTT.

V gene TRBV9 combines with J gene TRBJ2-3; 11 bases match TRBD2. The CDR3 is 16 residues long. The V gene end was trimmed by 4 bases and the J gene end by 4 bases; junction bases not matched to a gene: 8. The V gene's germline CDR1 is SGDLS and CDR2 YYNGEE. The DNA for the CDR3 is TGTGCCAGCAGCCTCCTGCCTAGCGGGGGGTCAGATACGCAGTATTTT. Translated: CASSLLPSGGSDTQYF.

The chain recombines TRBV13 with TRBJ1-2, with D maybe TRBD1 (6 bases). The CDR3 contains 16 residues. Germline V gene data show CDR1 as PRHDT and CDR2 as FYEKMQ (reference sequence). The V and J ends lost 0 bases and 4 bases respectively, with 15 bases between them. The CDR3 bases are TGTGCCAGCAGCTTAGGCCGGGCAGGGGCTTCCTATGGCTACACCTTC. It yields the protein CASSLGRAGASYGYTF.